The 12 T cell receptor beta chains reported below all come from one sample, sequenced in a study of T-cell memory formation after mild COVID-19. Each CDR3 protein gets one entry after TCRdb re-called the 5' RACE reads with MiXCR. The profile shows some 320,000 distinct CDR3 sequences, over 11% of them singletons. The specimen sequenced was PBMCs or a T cell subset sorted from them (not recorded which). The receptors come from a man aged 18 to 30 who had mild COVID-19 (a few samples of this study predate the infection). Cell type and time point are not known.

This clonotype was detected a few times. The CDR3 DNA is TGTGCCAGCAGCGCCGGGACAGGGGTCCTTTACACAGATACGCAGTATTTT. Translated, it gives CASSAGTGVLYTDTQYF. The chain carries TRBV11-2 and TRBJ2-3, with 10 positions matching TRBD1. Per germline, CDR1 SGHAT and CDR2 FQNNGV. The CDR3 is 17 residues long. V was pared by 5 bases and J by 2 bases, with 10 bases of the junction left unmatched.

V and J are TRBV5-1 and TRBJ2-7; 9 bases are shared with TRBD1. Germline V gene lookup returns CDR1 SGHRS and CDR2 YFSETQ. V lost 4 bases and J lost 6; bases outside the gene matches: 5. CDR3 size: 13 residues. CDR3 in DNA: TGCGCCAGCAGCCTCGGGACAGGGCCCGAGCAGTACTTC. Protein product: CASSLGTGPEQYF.

This clonotype was seen repeatedly, ten times or more. The rearrangement uses TRBV20-1 and TRBJ2-7; D may be TRBD1 (6 bases). Looked up from germline, CDR1 is DFQATT and CDR2 is SNEGSKA (reference sequence). V lost 3 bases and J lost 1, with 13 bases in between. The CDR3 has 14 residues. CDR3 in DNA: TGCAGTGCTAGGGGACAAGAGGTTTCCTACGAGCAGTACTTC. It translates to CSARGQEVSYEQYF.

This clonotype came up a few times. The CDR3 nucleotides are TGTGCCAGCAGGTACCGGGACAGGGGACTGAATGGTTATGGCTACACCTTC. Its protein product is CASRYRDRGLNGYGYTF. This rearrangement joins TRBV6-5 to TRBJ1-2; 10 nucleotides align to TRBD1. Trimming took 6 bases from V and 5 from J; bases not matched to a gene: 15. The CDR3 length is 17 residues. In germline, CDR1 is MNHEY, CDR2 SVGAGI.

This clonotype was seen only a few times. V gene TRBV6-5 combines with J gene TRBJ1-4; no firm D call. This CDR3 is 15 amino acids long. Trimming took 2 bases from V and 5 from J, leaving 12 bases between them. The germline CDR1 and CDR2 sequences are MNHEY and SVGAGI. The CDR3 loop reads CASSYADGVNEKLFF. CDR3 in DNA: TGTGCCAGCAGTTACGCGGACGGAGTGAATGAAAAACTGTTTTTT.

This clonotype was recorded a few times. The rearrangement links TRBV30 to TRBJ2-3; maybe TRBD2 (5 bases). Germline CDR1 is GTSNPN and CDR2 is SVGIG (reference sequence). This CDR3 comprises 16 residues. The V end lost 0 bases, the J end lost 1 base, and 14 bases lay between the germline ends. As DNA, the CDR3 is TGTGCCTGGAGTGTAAAGGCCGGGATTCGCACAGATACGCAGTATTTT. This codes for CAWSVKAGIRTDTQYF.

This clonotype has at least ten counts. The V and J genes are TRBV6-2 or TRBV6-3 and TRBJ2-7; D remains ambiguous. The germline V and J ends were trimmed by 7 bases and 9 bases, with 7 bases remaining between them. The CDR3 length is 9 residues. Per germline, CDR1 MNHEY and CDR2 SVGEGT. CDR3 sequence (DNA): TGTGCCAGCACGCCGACGCAGTACGTC. Its translation: CASTPTQYV.

This clonotype was counted ten times or more. The chain couples TRBV18 to TRBJ1-3; perhaps TRBD1 as D (5 bases). The length of the CDR3 is 17 residues. Germline V gene lookup returns CDR1 KGHSH and CDR2 LQKENI. Trimming stripped 0 bases from V and 0 bases from J, with 12 bases between. CDR3 sequence (DNA): TGTGCCAGCTCACCACCGTACAGGACGATCTCTGGAAACACCATATATTTT. Its translation: CASSPPYRTISGNTIYF.

There are a few counts of this clonotype. This chain joins TRBV5-4 and TRBJ2-7; D may be TRBD1 or TRBD2 (6 bases each). Germline V gene lookup returns CDR1 SGHNT and CDR2 YYREEE (reference sequence). The CDR3 loop spans 14 amino acids. The ends were cut back, 6 bases at V and 4 bases at J, with 17 bases in the middle. The CDR3 DNA follows: TGTGCCAGCAACACGGACAGCGGGCGGTACGAGCAGTACTTC. It specifies CASNTDSGRYEQYF.

The rearrangement uses TRBV4-3 and TRBJ1-5, with D uncertain. This CDR3 has 17 residues. Germline CDR1 reads LGHNA; CDR2 reads YSLEER. The V gene lost 0 bases and the J gene lost 5 bases, with 17 bases spanning the gap. CDR3 sequence: CASSQDLRVGLYQPQHF. The CDR3 DNA reads TGCGCCAGCAGCCAAGATTTGAGGGTCGGACTATATCAGCCCCAGCATTTT.

This clonotype was counted only a few times. For the CDR3, the DNA is TGTGCCAGCAGTCCAGGGGTAGGGAGTGGGACCCAGCATTTT. The encoded protein is CASSPGVGSGTQHF. The V gene is TRBV2, the J gene TRBJ1-5, with D maybe TRBD1 (6 bases). Per the germline V gene, CDR1 is SNHLY and CDR2 is FYNNEI. The CDR3 is 14 amino acids. The V gene lost 5 bases and the J gene lost 11 bases, with 19 bases spanning the gap. The full variable domain, rest sourced from reference TRBV2 and TRBJ1-5, is EPEVTQTPSHQVTQMGQEVILRCVPISNHLYFYWYRQILGQKVEFLVSFYNNEISEKSEIFDDQFSVERPDGSNFTLKIRSTKLEDSAMYFCASSPGVGSGTQHFGDGTRLSIL.

The CDR3 coding sequence is TGTGCCAGCGAACCTGGAAACACCATATATTTT. It codes for CASEPGNTIYF. The rearrangement uses TRBV7-9 and TRBJ1-3; no firm D call. The CDR3 is made up of 11 amino acids. Looked up from germline, CDR1 is SEHNR and CDR2 is FQNEAQ (reference sequence). V lost 8 bases and J 2 bases, leaving 4 bases between the germline ends.